These 17 T cell receptor beta chains were sequenced from one sample in a study of blood T cell repertoires in COVID-19 (dated by TCRdb to 2018 to 2021). Libraries were prepared through the immunoSEQ multiplex PCR assay. TCRdb took this table from immuneACCESS and kept in-frame rearrangements with V and J called. Such tables lack part of the clones; where checked against another copy, unresolved V genes explain under half of the gap, and the rest is unexplained. This sample lists fewer than 200,000 clones; around 82% were detected once. Clones ranked in the top ten supply roughly 6.4% of the sample. The material sequenced was peripheral blood. The receptors were sampled from a woman aged 40-49 years with COVID-19, enrolled during active disease.

V is TRBV18 and J is TRBJ2-1; the D is unclear. The CDR3 spans 14 residues. The V end lost 2 bases, the J end lost 12 bases, and 17 bases lay between the germline ends. Germline assignment: CDR1 KGHSH and CDR2 LQKENI. CDR3 amino acids: CASSPSPPPSAQFF. The CDR3 DNA reads TGTGCCAGCTCACCAAGCCCACCGCCCTCCGCGCAGTTCTTC.

This clone was counted only a few times. The rearrangement joins TRBV2 to TRBJ2-5, with a weak D call TRBD2 (6 bases). V was pared by 4 bases and J by 3 bases, with 12 bases between. CDR1 SNHLY and CDR2 FYNNEI come from the germline V gene. The CDR3 has 14 amino acids. The CDR3: CASSGWGLKETQYF. CDR3 nucleotide sequence: TGTGCCAGCAGTGGGTGGGGACTGAAAGAGACCCAGTACTTC.

This clone was observed a handful of times. The chain recombines TRBV28 with TRBJ2-7; tentative D call: TRBD2 (6 bases). The V gene's germline CDR1 is MDHEN and CDR2 SYDVKM. CDR3 length: 17 amino acids. Deletions cut 5 bases from V and 0 bases from J, with 20 bases between. CDR3: CASSPPLGTENSYEQYF. The CDR3 DNA is TGTGCCAGCAGTCCCCCTTTAGGGACTGAGAACTCCTACGAGCAGTACTTC.

The chain joins TRBV2 to TRBJ2-1; D not resolved. CDR1 and CDR2 from the germline V gene are SNHLY and FYNNEI. The V end lost 8 bases, the J end lost 6 bases, and 14 bases lay between the germline ends. The CDR3 length is 13 residues. DNA of the CDR3: TGTGCCAGCGATAAATTTGGCCCCAATGAGCAGTTCTTC. Protein: CASDKFGPNEQFF.

Note on this clone: The identical CDR3 is also encoded by other nucleotide sequences in the sample. The gene calls are TRBV6-5 and TRBJ1-6, with 7 bases matching TRBD1. V shed 2 bases, J shed 4 bases, and the junction held 2 bases outside the gene matches. The CDR3 loop spans 15 amino acids. The germline CDR1 and CDR2 sequences are MNHEY and SVGAGI. The CDR3 sequence: CASSYTGQYNSPLHF. CDR3 DNA: TGTGCCAGCAGTTACACGGGACAGTATAATTCACCCCTCCACTTT.

J is TRBJ2-3 and V is TRBV11-2; D not resolved. There are 16 residues in the CDR3. Trimming removed 1 base at V and 0 bases at J, with 11 bases between. CDR1 is SGHAT, CDR2 FQNNGV, per germline. This CDR3 reads CASSLGAGPSTDTQYF. The CDR3 DNA follows: TGTGCCAGCAGCTTAGGTGCAGGTCCTAGCACAGATACGCAGTATTTT.

This clone was counted between two and nine times. The chain carries TRBV6-2 or TRBV6-3 and TRBJ2-1; TRBD2 matches at 10 bases. With V trimmed by 6 bases and J by 7 bases, 9 bases remained unmatched. The CDR3 consists of 15 residues. Germline CDR1 is MNHEY and CDR2 is SVGEGT. In DNA form, the CDR3 reads TGTGCCAGCAGCCCAGCTAGCGGGAGTCAAAATGAGCAGTTCTTC. Amino acid sequence: CASSPASGSQNEQFF.

The chain combines TRBV30 with TRBJ1-1; D is unresolved. Trimming took 2 bases from V and 1 from J, leaving 5 bases between them. Germline V CDR1 and CDR2: GTSNPN, SVGIG (reference sequence). This CDR3 contains 12 residues. The CDR3 DNA follows: TGTGCCTGGAGTCGGAGGAACACTGAAGCTTTCTTT. Amino acids: CAWSRRNTEAFF.

CDR3 amino acids: CASSQARQGQSPLHF. The CDR3 DNA reads TGTGCCAGCAGCCAAGCCCGACAGGGGCAGTCACCCCTCCACTTT. J is TRBJ1-6 and V is TRBV3-1 (or the pseudogene TRBV3-2); TRBD1 matches at 8 bases. CDR1 is LGHDT, CDR2 YNNKEL, per germline (reference sequence). The J segment lost 10 bases and the V segment lost 1 base, leaving 6 bases of the junction unmatched. This CDR3 is 15 amino acids long.

The chain links TRBV30 to TRBJ2-2; 7 bases fit TRBD1. The CDR3 spans 14 residues. With V trimmed by 4 bases and J by 4 bases, 6 bases remained unmatched. Germline values: CDR1 GTSNPN, CDR2 SVGIG (reference sequence). The CDR3: CAWKVQGTTGELFF. CDR3 nucleotide sequence: TGTGCCTGGAAGGTACAGGGGACCACCGGGGAGCTGTTTTTT. The variable domain in full, with the rest retrieved from reference TRBV30 and TRBJ2-2, is SQTIHQWPATLVQPVGSPLSLECTVEGTSNPNLYWYRQAAGRGLQLLFYSVGIGQISSEVPQNLSASRPQDRQFILSSKKLLLSDSGFYLCAWKVQGTTGELFFGEGSRLTVL.

V is TRBV7-3 and J is TRBJ1-1; D uncertain. CDR1 is SGHTA and CDR2 is FQGTGA in the germline V gene. Trimming pared 5 bases from V and 1 base from J, leaving 11 bases between. This CDR3 is built from 14 residues. DNA of the CDR3: TGTGCCAGCAGCCCCGGACGGGGGAACACTGAAGCTTTCTTT. As protein: CASSPGRGNTEAFF.

The rearrangement joins TRBV7-9 to TRBJ2-3; D is possibly TRBD2 (5 bases). Germline V gene data show CDR1 as SEHNR and CDR2 as FQNEAQ (reference sequence). The V end was cut by 4 bases, the J end by 3 bases, with 17 bases between. CDR3 length equals 16 residues. Here the CDR3 reads CASSSPLEGWTDTQYF. The DNA of the CDR3 is TGTGCCAGCAGCTCCCCATTAGAGGGCTGGACAGATACGCAGTATTTT.

In the case of this clone: Other DNA sequences in the same sample also yield this CDR3. This chain uses TRBV9 with TRBJ2-1; D uncertain. The CDR3 runs to 15 residues. In germline, CDR1 is SGDLS, CDR2 YYNGEE. Trimming left V 2 bases short and J 0 bases short, with 9 bases between. CDR3 in amino acids: CASSVAASSYNEQFF. The DNA for the CDR3 is TGTGCCAGCAGCGTGGCGGCAAGCTCCTACAATGAGCAGTTCTTC.

This rearrangement joins TRBV18 to TRBJ2-2; D is perhaps TRBD1 (7 bases). Trimming took 6 bases from V and 4 from J, leaving 18 bases between them. The CDR3 totals 16 residues. Germline-derived CDR1 and CDR2 are KGHSH and LQKENI. CDR3 residues: CASSPQGGRSTGELFF. The DNA of the CDR3 is TGTGCCAGCTCGCCGCAGGGGGGCAGGAGCACCGGGGAGCTGTTTTTT.

The chain uses TRBV2 and TRBJ2-5; possibly TRBD2 for D (5 bases). This CDR3 is built from 10 residues. V shed 7 bases and J shed 5 bases, with 5 bases lying between them. From germline, CDR1 is SNHLY and CDR2 FYNNEI. In nucleotides, the CDR3 is TGTGCCAGCACGGGGGAGACCCAGTACTTC. Amino acid sequence: CASTGETQYF. The variable domain in full, completed from reference TRBV2 and TRBJ2-5, reads EPEVTQTPSHQVTQMGQEVILRCVPISNHLYFYWYRQILGQKVEFLVSFYNNEISEKSEIFDDQFSVERPDGSNFTLKIRSTKLEDSAMYFCASTGETQYFGPGTRLLVL.

The gene calls are TRBV5-4 and TRBJ2-2; 8 nucleotides agree with TRBD1. The germline V gene has CDR1 SGHNT and CDR2 YYREEE (reference sequence). V lost 4 bases, J lost 1 base, and 6 bases stayed unmatched. CDR3 length: 16 residues. CDR3 protein: CASSTGGQGNTGELFF. CDR3 in DNA: TGTGCCAGCAGCACCGGAGGACAGGGGAACACCGGGGAGCTGTTTTTT.

There are a few counts of this clone. The chain has TRBV10-1 and TRBJ2-1, with a tentative D call TRBD1 (5 bases). Germline loops: CDR1 WNHNN, CDR2 SYGVQD (reference sequence). Trimming shortened V by 8 bases and J by 9 bases, and 17 bases separated the two germline ends. This CDR3 has 13 residues. Here the CDR3 DNA reads TGCGCCAGCGGGGCTCTAGGACGTTCTGAGCAGTTCTTC. Its protein is CASGALGRSEQFF.